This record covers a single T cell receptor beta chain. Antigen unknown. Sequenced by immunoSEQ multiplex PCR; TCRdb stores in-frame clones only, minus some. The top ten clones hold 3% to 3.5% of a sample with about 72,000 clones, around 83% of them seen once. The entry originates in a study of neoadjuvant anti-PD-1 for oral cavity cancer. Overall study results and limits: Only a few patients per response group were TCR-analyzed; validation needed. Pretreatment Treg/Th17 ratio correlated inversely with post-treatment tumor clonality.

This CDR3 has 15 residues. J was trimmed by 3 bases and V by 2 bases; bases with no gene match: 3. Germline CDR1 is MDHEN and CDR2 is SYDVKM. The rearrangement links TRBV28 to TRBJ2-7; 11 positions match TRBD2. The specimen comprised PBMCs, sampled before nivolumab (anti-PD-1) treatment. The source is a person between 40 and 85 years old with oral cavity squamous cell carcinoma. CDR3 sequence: CASSLLAGGFYEQYF. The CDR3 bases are TGTGCCAGCAGTTTACTAGCGGGAGGTTTCTACGAGCAGTACTTC.